This TCR beta chain was observed in a study of CD8+CD57+ T cells in acquired aplastic anemia. Overall study: Sorted CD4+ and CD8+ cells gave a mean 3.2 ug DNA, range roughly 0.19 to 27.4 ug.

Patients picked for sequencing had shown CD8+CD57+ cell expansion detected by flow cytometry. Profiling that covered TCR beta VDJ and CDR3 relied on genomic DNA as its template. From the reads, TCRdb called clonotypes with MiXCR, one entry per CDR3 protein. The sample lists roughly 98,000 distinct CDR3 sequences; about 63% were seen once. The V and J ends lost 4 bases and 7 bases respectively, with 11 bases between them. CDR1 is SGDLS and CDR2 is YYNGEE in the germline V gene. The CDR3 totals 12 residues. The TCR originated in a human donor with aplastic anemia. The genes are TRBV9 and TRBJ1-2; unclear D gene. The sequencing input was sorted CD4+, CD8+, or CD8+CD57+ T cells (not recorded which) from PBMCs. In DNA form, the CDR3 reads TGTGCCAGCAGCTTGGAGGCAGGTGGCTACACCTTC. It yields the protein CASSLEAGGYTF.